The clone carrying this TCR beta chain was counted at least ten times. Antigen unknown. The CDR3 consists of 16 residues. The germline gives CDR1 MDHEN, CDR2 SYDVKM. V was cut by 5 bases and J by 6 bases, with 22 bases left in between. The sample originates from a study of T cells in Graves' hyperthyroidism and ophthalmopathy. The study's findings and limits: A 13 V-J signature model discriminated ophthalmopathy versus stable hyperthyroidism. Most clonotypes expanded in thyroid above 0.001 were likewise present in blood.

Fresh peripheral blood, 10 ml, was the source of the PBMCs. Researchers took RNA transcripts and amplified the TCR beta CDR3 regions from them. Carried out on the TCR CDR3, a first-round RT-PCR used the HTBI primer set. MiXCR, run by TCRdb on the multiplex PCR reads, gives a single entry per CDR3 protein. The sample has 660,000 or so distinct CDR3 sequences; more than 20% are singletons. This TCR came from a man aged 30 to 39 with Graves' ophthalmopathy. Sequencing was carried out using blood. The J gene is TRBJ1-1, the V gene TRBV28; the D is unclear. CDR3 coding DNA: TGTGCCAGCAGTCCTTCGTTCGCCTCTCCATTTCCTGAAGCTTTCTTT. Its protein product is CASSPSFASPFPEAFF.